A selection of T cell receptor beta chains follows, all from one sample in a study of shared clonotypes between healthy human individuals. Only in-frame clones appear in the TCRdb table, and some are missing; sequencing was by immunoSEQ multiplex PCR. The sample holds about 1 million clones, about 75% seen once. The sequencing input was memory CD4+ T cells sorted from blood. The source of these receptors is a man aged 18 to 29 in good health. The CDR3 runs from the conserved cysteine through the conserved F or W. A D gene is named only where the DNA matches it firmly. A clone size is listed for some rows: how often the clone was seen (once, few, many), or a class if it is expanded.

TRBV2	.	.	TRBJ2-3	CASIQTGRSTDTQYF	TGTGCCAGCATCCAAACGGGGAGAAGCACAGATACGCAGTATTTT
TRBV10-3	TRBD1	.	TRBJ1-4	CAISGTGVLNEKLFF	TGTGCCATCAGCGGGACAGGGGTTCTTAATGAAAAACTGTTTTTT
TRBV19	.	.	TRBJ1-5	CASSEGKGGNQPQHF	TGTGCCAGTAGTGAGGGGAAAGGGGGCAATCAGCCCCAGCATTTT
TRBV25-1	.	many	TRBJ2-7	CASSESSYEQYF	TGTGCCAGCAGTGAATCCAGTTACGAGCAGTACTTC
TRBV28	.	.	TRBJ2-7	CASSSIAEGYEQYF	TGTGCCAGCAGTTCAATAGCGGAGGGCTACGAGCAGTACTTC
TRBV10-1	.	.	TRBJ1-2	CASSEGRSYGYTF	TGCGCCAGCAGTGAGGGCAGATCCTATGGCTACACCTTC
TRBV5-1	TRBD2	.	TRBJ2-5	CASSTYGRAPFLQETQYF	TGCGCCAGCAGTACTTACGGGAGGGCTCCCTTCCTCCAAGAGACCCAGTACTTC
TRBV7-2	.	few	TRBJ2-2	CASSRGRAGGELFF	TGTGCCAGCAGCCGTGGACGGGCCGGCGGGGAGCTGTTTTTT
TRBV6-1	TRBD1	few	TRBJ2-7	CASSTGVGQNF	TGTGCCAGCAGTACAGGGGTCGGGCAGAACTTC
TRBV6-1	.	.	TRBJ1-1	CASTLSGREAFF	TGTGCCAGCACCTTATCAGGCCGTGAAGCTTTCTTT
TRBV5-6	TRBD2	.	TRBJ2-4	CASSLGTGTSGNIQYF	TGTGCCAGCAGCTTGGGGACCGGGACTAGCGGTAACATTCAGTACTTC
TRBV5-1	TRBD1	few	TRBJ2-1	CASSPQGIGYNEQFF	TGCGCCAGCAGCCCACAGGGGATTGGGTACAATGAGCAGTTCTTC
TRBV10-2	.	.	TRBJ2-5	CASSEAGWLETQYF	TGCGCCAGCAGTGAGGCAGGCTGGTTGGAGACCCAGTACTTC
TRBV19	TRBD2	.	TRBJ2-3	CASSTLAGEDTQYF	TGTGCCAGTAGTACCCTAGCGGGAGAGGATACGCAGTATTTT
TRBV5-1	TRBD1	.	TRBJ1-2	CASSLVGFGTEDYTF	TGCGCCAGCAGCTTGGTGGGTTTTGGGACAGAGGACTACACCTTC
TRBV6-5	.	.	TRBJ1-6	CASSYSRQATNSPLHF	TGTGCCAGCAGTTACTCTAGACAGGCGACTAATTCACCCCTCCACTTT
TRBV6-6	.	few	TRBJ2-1	CASRQLATRGENEQFF	TGTGCCAGCAGACAACTCGCGACAAGAGGGGAAAATGAGCAGTTCTTC
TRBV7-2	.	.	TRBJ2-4	CASSLDSRTRGKNIQYF	TGTGCCAGCAGCTTAGACTCCAGGACAAGGGGAAAAAACATTCAGTACTTC
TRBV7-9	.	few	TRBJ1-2	CASSSAEATNYGYTF	TGTGCCAGCAGCTCCGCGGAGGCGACTAACTATGGCTACACCTTC
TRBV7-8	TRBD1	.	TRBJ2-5	CASSLGTGVQETQYF	TGTGCCAGCAGCTTAGGAACAGGGGTACAAGAGACCCAGTACTTC
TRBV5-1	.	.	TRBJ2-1	CASSLGARGIAYNEQFF	TGCGCCAGCAGCCTGGGGGCGCGCGGTATCGCCTACAATGAGCAGTTCTTC
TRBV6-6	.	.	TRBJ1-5	CASRREPYSNQPQHF	TGTGCCAGCAGACGGGAACCCTATAGCAATCAGCCCCAGCATTTT
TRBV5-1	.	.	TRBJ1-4	CASSFSFAEKLFF	TGCGCCAGCAGCTTTAGCTTCGCTGAAAAACTGTTTTTT
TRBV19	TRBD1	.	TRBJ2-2	CATKPRTGNTGELFF	TGTGCCACAAAACCCCGGACAGGCAACACCGGGGAGCTGTTTTTT
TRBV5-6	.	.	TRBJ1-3	CASSVPGFDTIYF	TGTGCCAGCAGCGTCCCGGGATTCGACACCATATATTTT
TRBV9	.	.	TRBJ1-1	CASSPQDWAGRSEAFF	TGTGCCAGCAGCCCTCAGGACTGGGCGGGACGGTCTGAAGCTTTCTTT
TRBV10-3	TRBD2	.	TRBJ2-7	CAISEMSGRALGYEQYF	TGTGCCATCAGTGAAATGAGCGGGAGGGCCTTGGGCTACGAGCAGTACTTC
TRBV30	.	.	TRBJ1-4	CAWSTGSNEKLFF	TGTGCCTGGAGTACAGGGTCTAATGAAAAACTGTTTTTT
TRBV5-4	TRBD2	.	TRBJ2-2	CATREGNTGELFF	TGTGCCACCCGGGAGGGAAACACCGGGGAGCTGTTTTTT
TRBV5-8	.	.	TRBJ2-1	CASSPRASPIYNEQFF	TGTGCCAGCAGCCCCCGGGCCAGTCCTATCTACAATGAGCAGTTCTTC
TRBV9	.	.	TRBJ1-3	CASSLTAASSGNTIYF	TGTGCCAGCAGTTTAACAGCCGCTAGCTCTGGAAACACCATATATTTT
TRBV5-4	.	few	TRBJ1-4	CASSSDPGGGEKLFF	TGTGCCAGCAGCTCGGACCCAGGAGGTGGGGAAAAACTGTTTTTT
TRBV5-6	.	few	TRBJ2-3	CASSLGQRGDTQYF	TGTGCCAGCAGCTTGGGACAAAGGGGAGATACGCAGTATTTT
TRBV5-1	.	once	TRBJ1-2	CASSLDFYGYTF	TGCGCCAGCAGCTTGGACTTCTATGGCTACACCTTC
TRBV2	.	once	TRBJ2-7	CASRLDSGSDEQYF	TGTGCCAGCAGACTCGACTCGGGCAGCGACGAGCAGTACTTC
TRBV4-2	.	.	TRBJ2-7	CASSRGPTYEQYF	TGTGCCAGCAGCCGGGGCCCGACCTACGAGCAGTACTTC
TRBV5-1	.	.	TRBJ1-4	CASSPGSQGRGEKLFF	TGCGCCAGCAGCCCCGGTAGTCAGGGAAGGGGTGAAAAACTGTTTTTT
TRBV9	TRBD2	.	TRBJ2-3	CASSVSGTSGSPRTDTQYF	TGTGCCAGCAGCGTTTCCGGGACTAGCGGGAGTCCACGCACAGATACGCAGTATTTT
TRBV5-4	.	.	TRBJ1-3	CASSSRGESGNTIYF	TGTGCCAGCAGCTCCCGGGGGGAATCTGGAAACACCATATATTTT